The 26 T cell receptor beta chains reported below all come from one sample, sequenced in a study of beta chain features in type 1 diabetes. Expressed TCRB transcripts were sequenced after all isolated RNA was converted to cDNA. Assay used: immunoSEQ multiplex PCR; TCRdb lists only in-frame clones, some missing. This table has about 360,000 clones, approximately 12% appearing once. The sequenced sample consisted of naive CD4+ T cells from blood. These receptors were obtained from a young man in good health.

CDR3 nucleotide sequence: TGTGCCACCAGCCTACTAAGGACAGGGGGCTACGAGCAGTACTTC. Translating gives CATSLLRTGGYEQYF. The chain employs TRBV15 and TRBJ2-7, with TRBD1 identical over 10 bases. V shed 5 bases and J 3 bases; nucleotides not matched to a gene: 7. The germline V gene has CDR1 LNHNV and CDR2 YYDKDF (reference sequence). The CDR3 spans 15 residues.

The table lists this clone with a few counts. V gene TRBV4-2 combines with J gene TRBJ1-3; no clear D gene. Between the trimmed V and J ends, which lost 2 bases and 0 bases, there was a span of 11 bases. The CDR3 contains 16 residues. Germline V gives CDR1 LGHNA, CDR2 YNFKEQ. The CDR3 nucleotides are TGTGCCAGCAGCCAAATGACTCTCCGCTCTGGAAACACCATATATTTT. Residues: CASSQMTLRSGNTIYF.

The CDR3 nucleotides read TGTGCCAGCAGCGCGGGGAGCAATCAGCCCCAGCATTTT. Translating gives CASSAGSNQPQHF. The chain couples TRBV9 to TRBJ1-5; no definite D call. Germline V gives CDR1 SGDLS, CDR2 YYNGEE. The CDR3 is 13 residues long. V was pared by 3 bases and J by 1 base, with 5 bases between. The full variable domain, rest sourced from reference TRBV9 and TRBJ1-5, is DSGVTQTPKHLITATGQRVTLRCSPRSGDLSVYWYQQSLDQGLQFLIQYYNGEERAKGNILERFSAQQFPDLHSELNLSSLELGDSALYFCASSAGSNQPQHFGDGTRLSIL.

This chain uses TRBV27 with TRBJ1-2, with D perhaps matching TRBD1 (5 bases). The CDR3 has 14 amino acids. From germline, CDR1 is MNHEY and CDR2 SMNVEV (reference sequence). The V end lost 6 bases, the J end lost 4 bases, and 15 bases lay between the germline ends. As DNA, the CDR3 is TGTGCCAGCAGCCCGGCAGGGCCCCCCTATGGCTACACCTTC. It codes for CASSPAGPPYGYTF.

The chain employs TRBV7-2 and TRBJ2-7; 9 nucleotides agree with TRBD1. With 5 bases clipped from V and 3 bases from J, the junction kept 8 bases outside the gene matches. This CDR3 has 15 amino acids. Looked up from germline, CDR1 is SGHTA and CDR2 is FQGNSA. The CDR3 nucleotides are TGTGCCAGCAGCCTAGAGGACAGGGGAGGCTACGAGCAGTACTTC. It codes for CASSLEDRGGYEQYF.

The rearrangement joins TRBV6-5 to TRBJ1-4; possible D gene TRBD1, 6 bases. CDR1 and CDR2 (germline): MNHEY, SVGAGI. The germline V and J ends were trimmed by 0 bases and 7 bases, with 12 bases remaining between them. The CDR3 has 15 amino acids. CDR3 DNA sequence: TGTGCCAGCAGTTACTCTCGGGGGGCAGGTGAAAAACTGTTTTTT. Translating gives CASSYSRGAGEKLFF.

This clone has a handful of counts. This chain connects TRBV28 to TRBJ2-4; D ambiguous. Germline-derived CDR1 and CDR2 are MDHEN and SYDVKM. V lost 2 bases to trimming and J lost 0 bases, with 8 bases between them. This CDR3 comprises 15 residues. CDR3 in amino acids: CASSLPLLAKNIQYF. For the CDR3, the DNA is TGTGCCAGCAGTTTACCACTCCTAGCCAAAAACATTCAGTACTTC. The variable domain in full, completed from reference TRBV28 and TRBJ2-4, reads DVKVTQSSRYLVKRTGEKVFLECVQDMDHENMFWYRQDPGLGLRLIYFSYDVKMKEKGDIPEGYSVSREKKERFSLILESASTNQTSMYLCASSLPLLAKNIQYFGAGTRLSVL.

A remark on this clone: Different DNA sequences within this sample yield the same CDR3. The rearrangement uses TRBV6-5 and TRBJ2-7; D might be TRBD1 (5 bases). V lost 0 bases and J lost 4, with 7 bases in between. Germline CDR1 is MNHEY and CDR2 is SVGAGI. The CDR3 sequence is 13 residues long. CDR3 sequence: CASSYSRGYEQYF. Written as DNA, the CDR3 is TGTGCCAGCAGTTACTCAAGGGGATACGAGCAGTACTTC.

The chain links TRBV27 to TRBJ2-3; the match to TRBD2 covers 9 bases. V shed 10 bases and J 4 bases; nucleotides not matched to a gene: 9. Looked up from germline, CDR1 is MNHEY and CDR2 is SMNVEV (reference sequence). CDR3 length: 14 residues. The CDR3: CATSLASGADTQYF. CDR3 coding DNA: TGTGCCACCTCTCTGGCTAGCGGGGCAGATACGCAGTATTTT.

The V and J genes are TRBV9 and TRBJ2-1, with TRBD1 matching over 9 bases. This CDR3 is 15 amino acids long. J gave up 3 bases and V 4 bases, and 5 bases lay outside the gene matches. Germline V gene lookup returns CDR1 SGDLS and CDR2 YYNGEE. In nucleotides, the CDR3 is TGTGCCAGCAGCCTAGGACAGGGGAACTACAATGAGCAGTTCTTC. Translation gives CASSLGQGNYNEQFF.

The chain is built from TRBV6-5 and TRBJ2-5, with a tentative D call TRBD2 (7 bases). This CDR3 region has 15 residues. Germline V gives CDR1 MNHEY, CDR2 SVGAGI. The germline V and J ends were trimmed by 4 bases and 4 bases, with 16 bases remaining between them. CDR3 coding DNA: TGTGCCAGCAGTTTCACGGGGGGCCCTGGAGAGACCCAGTACTTC. Amino acid sequence: CASSFTGGPGETQYF.

This clone was picked up a small number of times. The chain joins TRBV5-1 to TRBJ2-2; D is possibly TRBD2 (5 bases). V was trimmed by 1 base and J by 2 bases, leaving 9 bases between them. This CDR3 region has 15 residues. The germline V gene has CDR1 SGHRS and CDR2 YFSETQ. CDR3 bases: TGCGCCAGCAGCTTGTATCGGGAAAACACCGGGGAGCTGTTTTTT. Amino acid sequence: CASSLYRENTGELFF. Together with reference TRBV5-1 and TRBJ2-2, the CDR3 gives the full variable domain: KAGVTQTPRYLIKTRGQQVTLSCSPISGHRSVSWYQQTPGQGLQFLFEYFSETQRNKGNFPGRFSGRQFSNSRSEMNVSTLELGDSALYLCASSLYRENTGELFFGEGSRLTVL.

This clone has more than one count but fewer than ten. V usage is TRBV5-4 and J usage is TRBJ1-1; 7 bases map to TRBD1. This CDR3 contains 13 residues. Per the germline V gene, CDR1 is SGHNT and CDR2 is YYREEE (reference sequence). The V segment lost 0 bases and the J segment 6 bases; nucleotides outside the gene matches: 2. The CDR3 nucleotides are TGTGCCAGCAGCTTGGACAGGGGATCTGAAGCTTTCTTT. It is translated as CASSLDRGSEAFF.

This clone turned up a few times. Compared with germline, one end of the junction differs, possibly owing to a read error. J is TRBJ2-1 and V is TRBV19, with D perhaps matching TRBD2 (6 bases). CDR3 size: 12 residues. Germline-derived CDR1 and CDR2 are LNHDA and SQIVND (reference sequence). This CDR3 is CASSKGIGTPLF. In DNA form, the CDR3 reads TGTGCCAGTAGTAAAGGGATCGGGACTCCCCTCTTC.

The rearrangement joins TRBV4-2 to TRBJ2-4; 12 nucleotides match TRBD2. The CDR3 loop spans 16 amino acids. V shed 3 bases, J shed 8 bases, and the junction held 8 bases outside the gene matches. Germline V gene sequence: CDR1 LGHNA, CDR2 YNFKEQ. CDR3 protein: CASSHSSGGAADIQYF. Here the CDR3 DNA reads TGTGCCAGCAGCCACTCTAGCGGGGGGGCAGCGGACATTCAGTACTTC.

The chain uses TRBV15 and TRBJ2-7, with D perhaps TRBD2 (6 bases). V was shortened by 0 bases and J by 2 bases, with 11 bases between the two germline ends. Looked up from germline, CDR1 is LNHNV and CDR2 is YYDKDF (reference sequence). This CDR3 is built from 15 residues. CDR3 loop: CATSRDIAAPYEQYF. CDR3 nucleotides: TGTGCCACCAGCAGAGACATAGCGGCGCCCTACGAGCAGTACTTC.

This clone has only a few counts. The V and J genes are TRBV10-3 and TRBJ1-1, with 8 positions matching TRBD1. With 4 bases clipped from V and 1 base from J, the junction kept 2 bases outside the gene matches. This CDR3 contains 14 residues. Germline CDR1 reads ENHRY; CDR2 reads SYGVKD. The CDR3 is CAISAGGENTEAFF. CDR3 bases: TGTGCCATCAGTGCAGGGGGCGAGAACACTGAAGCTTTCTTT.

This clone has just a few counts. The chain joins TRBV4-3 to TRBJ2-2; weak D call: TRBD1 (6 bases). The V end was cut by 0 bases, the J end by 1 base, with 9 bases between. There are 16 residues in the CDR3. Germline V gene sequence: CDR1 LGHNA, CDR2 YSLEER. The CDR3 nucleotides read TGCGCCAGCAGCCAAGATACAGGGAGGAACACCGGGGAGCTGTTTTTT. Protein: CASSQDTGRNTGELFF.

This chain uses TRBV19 with TRBJ2-5, with 9 bases fitting TRBD1. With V trimmed by 8 bases and J by 7 bases, 23 bases remained unmatched. The germline gives CDR1 LNHDA, CDR2 SQIVND (reference sequence). This CDR3 comprises 18 residues. The chain's CDR3 is CASSSVPGQGRPRGTQYF. CDR3 DNA: TGTGCCAGTTCAAGCGTACCGGGACAGGGCCGACCGAGGGGGACCCAGTACTTC. The entire variable domain, with the rest obtained from reference TRBV19 and TRBJ2-5, is as follows: DGGITQSPKYLFRKEGQNVTLSCEQNLNHDAMYWYRQDPGQGLRLIYYSQIVNDFQKGDIAEGYSVSREKKESFPLTVTSAQKNPTAFYLCASSSVPGQGRPRGTQYFGPGTRLLVL.

The rearrangement joins TRBV7-2 to TRBJ1-5; D gene ambiguous. Germline lookup yields CDR1 SGHTA and CDR2 FQGNSA. V was pared by 4 bases and J by 0 bases, with 7 bases between. This CDR3 contains 14 residues. The CDR3 DNA reads as TGTGCCAGCAGCTCCCAGGATAGCAATCAGCCCCAGCATTTT. Amino acid sequence: CASSSQDSNQPQHF.

The chain is built from TRBV2 and TRBJ1-6; perhaps TRBD1 as D (6 bases). This CDR3 region has 16 residues. V lost 5 bases to trimming and J lost 4 bases, with 15 bases between them. Germline CDR1 reads SNHLY; CDR2 reads FYNNEI. In DNA form, the CDR3 reads TGTGCCAGCAGTCGTACGACACAGGGTTATAATTCACCCCTCCACTTT. The encoded protein is CASSRTTQGYNSPLHF.

V usage is TRBV5-5 and J usage is TRBJ2-1; TRBD1 matches at 10 bases. The ends lost 4 bases at V and 8 bases at J; junction bases unmatched: 9. The germline CDR1 and CDR2 sequences are SGHKS and YYEKEE (reference sequence). The CDR3 covers 15 residues. The DNA for the CDR3 is TGTGCCAGCAGCATAGGACAGGGGGACGGTGATGAGCAGTTCTTC. This sequence encodes CASSIGQGDGDEQFF.

The CDR3 region has the DNA TGTGCCAGCAGCAATCCGGACCCCCGGGGGTATGGCTACACCTTC. Its protein is CASSNPDPRGYGYTF. V is TRBV28 and J is TRBJ1-2; a possible D gene is TRBD1 (5 bases). Germline assignment: CDR1 MDHEN and CDR2 SYDVKM. The V end was cut by 6 bases, the J end by 5 bases, with 19 bases between. The CDR3 runs to 15 residues.

The sample holds a few counts of this clone. CDR3 in amino acids: CASSRGRGVIYNEQFF. In DNA, the CDR3 is TGTGCCAGCAGCCGGGGCAGGGGAGTCATCTACAATGAGCAGTTCTTC. This sequence joins TRBV28 and TRBJ2-1; the D gene is possibly TRBD1 (6 bases). Germline V gives CDR1 MDHEN, CDR2 SYDVKM. Trimming left V 6 bases short and J 3 bases short, with 18 bases between. CDR3 length equals 16 residues.

The chain employs TRBV7-2 and TRBJ1-5; TRBD1 is a possible D gene (6 bases). The V end lost 1 base, the J end lost 7 bases, and 8 bases lay between the germline ends. Germline CDR1 SGHTA, CDR2 FQGNSA. This CDR3 region has 13 residues. As DNA, the CDR3 is TGTGCCAGCAGCTTAGACAGGGAGCAGCCCCAGCATTTT. This translates into CASSLDREQPQHF.

This clone was counted between two and nine times. J is TRBJ1-1 and V is TRBV30, with 8 bases that match TRBD1. V shed 2 bases, J shed 4 bases, and the junction held 0 bases outside the gene matches. This CDR3 is 12 amino acids long. In germline, CDR1 is GTSNPN, CDR2 SVGIG (reference sequence). CDR3 in amino acids: CAWSTGGTEAFF. CDR3 DNA: TGTGCCTGGAGTACAGGGGGCACTGAAGCTTTCTTT.